Below are 29 T cell receptor beta chains sequenced from a single sample in a study of blood T cell repertoires in COVID-19. Repertoires were generated with immunoSEQ multiplex PCR, while TCRdb's copy carries only in-frame clones and drops some. Found here are about 210,000 clones, 88% of them singletons; the top ten hold 1.5% to 2%. Material for sequencing was peripheral blood. All receptors come from a man aged 65-85 years with acute or convalescent COVID-19.

V gene TRBV5-1 combines with J gene TRBJ2-7, with 10 nucleotides matching TRBD2. From germline, CDR1 is SGHRS and CDR2 YFSETQ. The CDR3 extends over 13 amino acids. Trimming at V came to 2 bases and at J to 5 bases, leaving 1 base not matched to a gene. Here the CDR3 reads CASSLAGGHEQYF. CDR3 nucleotide sequence: TGCGCCAGCAGCTTAGCGGGAGGGCACGAGCAGTACTTC.

The gene calls are TRBV27 and TRBJ1-5, with 11 positions matching TRBD1. V lost 5 bases to trimming and J lost 6 bases; unmatched junction nucleotides: 3. Germline V CDR1 and CDR2: MNHEY, SMNVEV (reference sequence). This CDR3 has 14 amino acids. The CDR3 protein is CASSQGTGGQPQHF. DNA of the CDR3: TGTGCCAGCAGTCAAGGGACAGGGGGTCAGCCCCAGCATTTT.

About this clone itself: Other DNA sequences in this specimen translate into the identical CDR3. The V and J genes are TRBV19 and TRBJ1-1, with no clear D. Per germline, CDR1 LNHDA and CDR2 SQIVND (reference sequence). This CDR3 region has 11 residues. V shed 7 bases and J shed 1 base, with 4 bases lying between them. CDR3 in amino acids: CASTGNTEAFF. The CDR3 region has the DNA TGTGCCAGTACGGGGAACACTGAAGCTTTCTTT. Drawing the rest from reference TRBV19 and TRBJ1-1, the complete variable domain is DGGITQSPKYLFRKEGQNVTLSCEQNLNHDAMYWYRQDPGQGLRLIYYSQIVNDFQKGDIAEGYSVSREKKESFPLTVTSAQKNPTAFYLCASTGNTEAFFGQGTRLTVV.

The chain has TRBV3-1 (or the pseudogene TRBV3-2) and TRBJ2-7; a weak D match, TRBD2 (6 bases). Looked up from germline, CDR1 is LGHDT and CDR2 is YNNKEL (reference sequence). This CDR3 contains 13 residues. V lost 4 bases and J lost 3, with 10 bases in between. The CDR3 is CASSRDGSYEQYF. As DNA, the CDR3 is TGTGCCAGCAGCCGGGACGGGAGCTACGAGCAGTACTTC.

In its sample, this clone was seen once. This chain joins TRBV28 and TRBJ2-2; D remains ambiguous. This CDR3 spans 15 amino acids. Per the germline V gene, CDR1 is MDHEN and CDR2 is SYDVKM. Trimming cost V 5 bases and J 0 bases, with 10 bases left between them. The CDR3 loop is CASSLGSANTGELFF. The CDR3 bases are TGTGCCAGCAGTCTCGGGTCAGCGAACACCGGGGAGCTGTTTTTT.

The chain is built from TRBV15 and TRBJ2-5; D is possibly TRBD2 (6 bases). V was pared by 0 bases and J by 3 bases, with 14 bases between. Germline V gives CDR1 LNHNV, CDR2 YYDKDF (reference sequence). This CDR3 is 16 amino acids long. CDR3 bases: TGTGCCACCAGCAGAGATTCCGCGGGATGGGAAGAGACCCAGTACTTC. It codes for CATSRDSAGWEETQYF. Full variable domain (remainder filled in from reference TRBV15 and TRBJ2-5): DAMVIQNPRYQVTQFGKPVTLSCSQTLNHNVMYWYQQKSSQAPKLLFHYYDKDFNNEADTPDNFQSRRPNTSFCFLDIRSPGLGDTAMYLCATSRDSAGWEETQYFGPGTRLLVL.

The V call is TRBV5-1, the J call TRBJ2-7, with D possibly TRBD1 on 6 matching bases. Per the germline V gene, CDR1 is SGHRS and CDR2 is YFSETQ. This CDR3 contains 15 residues. V was clipped by 1 base and J by 0 bases, with 11 bases between them. CDR3: CASSLQGQSSYEQYF. The DNA of the CDR3 is TGCGCCAGCAGCTTGCAGGGGCAGAGCTCCTACGAGCAGTACTTC.

V gene TRBV14 combines with J gene TRBJ2-3, with D possibly TRBD1 on 6 matching bases. The V gene lost 3 bases and the J gene lost 2 bases, with 15 bases spanning the gap. This CDR3 contains 16 residues. Germline V gene data show CDR1 as SGHDN and CDR2 as FVKESK. CDR3 coding DNA: TGTGCCAGCAGCCAGAAGGGCAGGGGCTACACAGATACGCAGTATTTT. Protein sequence: CASSQKGRGYTDTQYF.

The rearrangement links TRBV30 to TRBJ2-3, with 11 bases aligning to TRBD2. The V gene's germline CDR1 is GTSNPN and CDR2 SVGIG (reference sequence). The CDR3 length is 16 residues. Germline trimming cut 4 bases from V and 2 bases from J; bases unmatched to any gene: 8. DNA of the CDR3: TGTGCCTGGACCACCGGACTAGCGGGTTACACAGATACGCAGTATTTT. This codes for CAWTTGLAGYTDTQYF.

This clone was seen only once. The chain carries TRBV5-5 and TRBJ1-1; unclear D gene. The germline gives CDR1 SGHKS, CDR2 YYEKEE (reference sequence). The ends were cut back, 0 bases at V and 11 bases at J, with 17 bases in the middle. The CDR3 sequence is 14 residues long. This chain's CDR3 is CASSLGHSDMVAFF. CDR3 in DNA: TGTGCCAGCAGCTTGGGACACTCTGATATGGTCGCTTTCTTT.

The gene calls are TRBV5-1 and TRBJ1-1; D possibly corresponds to TRBD1 (6 bases). Trimming pared 3 bases from V and 1 base from J, leaving 16 bases between. The V gene's germline CDR1 is SGHRS and CDR2 YFSETQ. This CDR3 is 16 amino acids long. CDR3 protein: CASSSVPARGNTEAFF. The CDR3 DNA sequence: TGCGCCAGCAGCTCGGTCCCGGCCAGGGGGAACACTGAAGCTTTCTTT. Variable domain in full (rest from reference TRBV5-1 and TRBJ1-1): KAGVTQTPRYLIKTRGQQVTLSCSPISGHRSVSWYQQTPGQGLQFLFEYFSETQRNKGNFPGRFSGRQFSNSRSEMNVSTLELGDSALYLCASSSVPARGNTEAFFGQGTRLTVV.

This chain links TRBV11-1 with TRBJ1-1; D unresolved. The CDR3 spans 16 residues. Germline lookup yields CDR1 SGHAT and CDR2 FQDESV (reference sequence). Trimming stripped 5 bases from V and 4 bases from J, with 20 bases between. This CDR3 reads CASSPTQPLRGTEAFF. In nucleotides, the CDR3 is TGTGCCAGCAGCCCCACGCAACCCCTTCGGGGCACTGAAGCTTTCTTT. The entire variable domain, with the rest obtained from reference TRBV11-1 and TRBJ1-1, is as follows: EAEVAQSPRYKITEKSQAVAFWCDPISGHATLYWYRQILGQGPELLVQFQDESVVDDSQLPKDRFSAERLKGVDSTLKIQPAELGDSAMYLCASSPTQPLRGTEAFFGQGTRLTVV.

This clone was seen more than once but under ten times. The V call is TRBV4-1, the J call TRBJ1-2; possibly TRBD1 for D (5 bases). The CDR3 contains 15 residues. Per germline, CDR1 MGHRA and CDR2 YSYEKL. V was cut by 3 bases and J by 3 bases, with 14 bases left in between. CDR3 coding DNA: TGCGCCAGCAGCCAGGGGCAGGGACTCTACTATGGCTACACCTTC. Amino acid sequence: CASSQGQGLYYGYTF.

This chain uses TRBV7-3 with TRBJ2-7; D remains ambiguous. The germline gives CDR1 SGHTA, CDR2 FQGTGA. Trimming cost V 1 base and J 2 bases, with 12 bases left between them. The CDR3 consists of 15 residues. Here the CDR3 reads CASSLMGSPTYEQYF. The CDR3 region has the DNA TGTGCCAGCAGCTTAATGGGCTCACCAACCTACGAGCAGTACTTC.

The chain carries TRBV7-2 and TRBJ2-2; D gene unclear. V was shortened by 1 base and J by 4 bases, with 7 bases between the two germline ends. Germline V gene data show CDR1 as SGHTA and CDR2 as FQGNSA. The CDR3 runs 14 residues. The CDR3 DNA is TGTGCCAGCAGCTTAGAAGTCGGCACCGGGGAGCTGTTTTTT. The encoded protein is CASSLEVGTGELFF.

The chain has TRBV14 and TRBJ1-1; D uncertain. The CDR3 is made up of 14 amino acids. V was shortened by 4 bases and J by 5 bases, with 14 bases between the two germline ends. Looked up from germline, CDR1 is SGHDN and CDR2 is FVKESK. The DNA of the CDR3 is TGTGCCAGCAGCCTCATGATCGGAGGGACTGAAGCTTTCTTT. It specifies CASSLMIGGTEAFF. Full variable domain (remainder filled in from reference TRBV14 and TRBJ1-1): EAGVTQFPSHSVIEKGQTVTLRCDPISGHDNLYWYRRVMGKEIKFLLHFVKESKQDESGMPNNRFLAERTGGTYSTLKVQPAELEDSGVYFCASSLMIGGTEAFFGQGTRLTVV.

The chain carries TRBV12-5 and TRBJ1-2; 8 nucleotides agree with TRBD1. CDR1 and CDR2 from the germline V gene are LGHNT and FRNRAP. There are 18 residues in the CDR3. With V trimmed by 0 bases and J by 2 bases, 11 bases remained unmatched. CDR3 loop: CASGLVIGQGVGNYGYTF. CDR3 DNA: TGTGCTAGTGGTTTGGTAATAGGACAGGGAGTTGGGAACTATGGCTACACCTTC.

The chain recombines TRBV7-2 with TRBJ2-1; 7 bases map to TRBD1. The junction had 8 bases not matched to a gene; V was cut back by 6 bases and J by 9 bases. Germline V gene data show CDR1 as SGHTA and CDR2 as FQGNSA. The CDR3 is 13 amino acids. The CDR3 sequence: CASSFTGVGEQFF. The CDR3 nucleotides read TGTGCCAGCAGTTTTACAGGGGTGGGTGAGCAGTTCTTC.

CDR3 residues: CASSLPGDYGYTF. The CDR3 region has the DNA TGTGCCAGCAGCTTGCCCGGAGACTATGGCTACACCTTC. V and J are TRBV7-9 and TRBJ1-2, with unresolved D. This CDR3 comprises 13 residues. Trimming stripped 3 bases from V and 3 bases from J, with 8 bases between. CDR1 SEHNR and CDR2 FQNEAQ come from the germline V gene (reference sequence).

CDR3: CASSSGQGASTEAFF. The CDR3 DNA is TGTGCCAGCAGCTCGGGACAGGGGGCGAGCACTGAAGCTTTCTTT. This chain links TRBV9 with TRBJ1-1; 12 bases are shared with TRBD1. Germline-derived CDR1 and CDR2 are SGDLS and YYNGEE. The CDR3 sequence is 15 residues long. The J segment lost 4 bases and the V segment lost 4 bases, leaving 5 bases of the junction unmatched.

This clone was seen a handful of times. The chain has TRBV5-8 and TRBJ2-7; 7 bases agree with TRBD2. Germline CDR1 and CDR2: SGHTS and YDEGEE. V lost 4 bases to trimming and J lost 3 bases; unmatched junction nucleotides: 10. This CDR3 region has 15 residues. This CDR3 is CASSPEGLPFYEQYF. In DNA, the CDR3 is TGTGCCAGCAGCCCTGAGGGACTACCTTTCTACGAGCAGTACTTC.

The CDR3 nucleotides read TGTGCCAGCAGCTTAGAGACAGAAGAGACCCAGTACTTC. It encodes CASSLETEETQYF. The rearrangement joins TRBV7-8 to TRBJ2-5; TRBD1 is a possible D gene (5 bases). In germline, CDR1 is SGHVS, CDR2 FQNEAQ. The CDR3 is made up of 13 amino acids. With 1 base removed from V and 3 bases from J, the gap between germline ends came to 6 bases.

The chain joins TRBV24-1 to TRBJ2-1; TRBD2 matches at 7 bases. Per germline, CDR1 KGHDR and CDR2 SFDVKD. The V and J ends lost 6 bases and 0 bases, in that order; junction bases with no gene match: 4. The CDR3 length is 15 residues. The CDR3 DNA reads TGTGCCACCAGTCCTAGCGGAAGCTCCTACAATGAGCAGTTCTTC. Its translation: CATSPSGSSYNEQFF.

This rearrangement joins TRBV5-1 to TRBJ1-1; D perhaps matches TRBD1 (6 bases). CDR1 and CDR2 from the germline V gene are SGHRS and YFSETQ. The CDR3 totals 15 residues. V lost 2 bases and J 3 bases, leaving 14 bases between the germline ends. The CDR3 bases are TGCGCCAGCAGCTTAGACATAAGACAGGACACTGAAGCTTTCTTT. This sequence encodes CASSLDIRQDTEAFF.

The chain is built from TRBV19 and TRBJ2-5; maybe TRBD1 (6 bases). V lost 6 bases to trimming and J lost 3 bases, with 11 bases between them. CDR1 is LNHDA and CDR2 is SQIVND in the germline V gene (reference sequence). This CDR3 comprises 13 residues. CDR3 amino acids: CASRLTGKETQYF. Written as DNA, the CDR3 is TGTGCCAGTAGGCTCACAGGGAAAGAGACCCAGTACTTC.

The chain uses TRBV28 and TRBJ2-3, with unresolved D. In germline, CDR1 is MDHEN, CDR2 SYDVKM. CDR3 length: 14 residues. V was cut by 3 bases and J by 3 bases, with 10 bases left in between. The CDR3 coding sequence is TGTGCCAGCAGTTTTAAATGGCCGACAGATACGCAGTATTTT. This translates into CASSFKWPTDTQYF. Full variable domain (missing parts from reference TRBV28 and TRBJ2-3): DVKVTQSSRYLVKRTGEKVFLECVQDMDHENMFWYRQDPGLGLRLIYFSYDVKMKEKGDIPEGYSVSREKKERFSLILESASTNQTSMYLCASSFKWPTDTQYFGPGTRLTVL.

This chain joins TRBV2 and TRBJ2-7; 7 nucleotides align to TRBD2. Trimming took 11 bases from V and 2 from J; bases not matched to a gene: 6. This CDR3 has 12 residues. CDR1 and CDR2 (germline): SNHLY, FYNNEI. CDR3 region: CAGLGTTYEQYF. In nucleotides, the CDR3 is TGTGCCGGTCTTGGGACTACCTACGAGCAGTACTTC.

This sequence joins TRBV7-2 and TRBJ1-2; tentatively, D is TRBD1 (5 bases). CDR1 is SGHTA and CDR2 is FQGNSA in the germline V gene. V lost 5 bases, J lost 1 base, and 8 bases lay in between. The CDR3 is 13 amino acids. In DNA form, the CDR3 reads TGTGCCAGCAGCGAACAGGTTAACTATGGCTACACCTTC. Amino acid sequence: CASSEQVNYGYTF.

This clone was observed a single time. At one of its ends the junction is not consistent with the germline gene, which may arise from a read error. The chain uses TRBV7-7 and TRBJ2-3, with TRBD2 matching over 15 bases. CDR1 is SSHAT, CDR2 FNYEAQ, per germline (reference sequence). The CDR3 contains 16 residues. CDR3 sequence reads: CASSPGLAGGGDTQYF. The CDR3 DNA reads TGTGCTAGCAGTCCAGGACTAGCGGGAGGGGGAGATACGCAGTATTTT.